The 9 T cell receptor beta chains below come from one sample, sequenced in a study of blood T cells in healthy people across ages. Primers used in a second PCR of roughly 6 to 11 cycles were a sample-barcoded 5' primer and a J-beta primer mix. TCRdb redid the calling of the 5' RACE reads with MiXCR, one entry per CDR3 protein. The table has hundreds of thousands of distinct CDR3 sequences, more than 40% seen once. The material sequenced was blood. Receptors were obtained from a man aged 60 to 75 in good health.

The V gene is TRBV7-2, the J gene TRBJ2-5; 9 nucleotides agree with TRBD2. V lost 5 bases, J lost 3 bases, and 7 bases stayed unmatched. This CDR3 is 15 amino acids long. The germline V gene encodes CDR1 SGHTA and CDR2 FQGNSA. CDR3 sequence reads: CASSLGLAVKETQYF. The CDR3 DNA is TGTGCCAGCAGCCTGGGACTAGCCGTAAAAGAGACCCAGTACTTC. Drawing the rest from reference TRBV7-2 and TRBJ2-5, the complete variable domain is GAGVSQSPSNKVTEKGKDVELRCDPISGHTALYWYRQSLGQGLEFLIYFQGNSAPDKSGLPSDRFSAERTGGSVSTLTIQRTQQEDSAVYLCASSLGLAVKETQYFGPGTRLLVL.

This clonotype has a handful of counts. V gene TRBV9 combines with J gene TRBJ1-6; D is uncertain. The CDR3 sequence is 13 residues long. V was cut by 2 bases and J by 7 bases, with 7 bases left in between. CDR1 is SGDLS, CDR2 YYNGEE, per germline. Here the CDR3 reads CASSVNWNSPLHF. The CDR3 nucleotides are TGTGCCAGCAGCGTTAACTGGAATTCACCCCTCCACTTT.

The chain links TRBV20-1 to TRBJ2-7; possibly TRBD1 or TRBD2 for D (5 bases each). The DNA end lines up better with TRBJ2-5; the J call may be wrong. CDR3 length equals 13 residues. The germline CDR1 and CDR2 sequences are DFQATT and SNEGSKA (reference sequence). CDR3 region: CSAPRGRKETQYF. The CDR3 nucleotides are TGCAGTGCTCCCCGGGGACGGAAAGAGACCCAGTACTTC.

The rearrangement uses TRBV12-3 or TRBV12-4 and TRBJ2-6; 8 positions agree with TRBD1. The J segment lost 4 bases and the V segment lost 3 bases, leaving 8 bases of the junction unmatched. The CDR3 loop spans 17 amino acids. DNA for the CDR3: TGTGCCAGCAGTTTTGGCAGGGGGCCGGAAGGGGCCAACGTCCTGACTTTC. It codes for CASSFGRGPEGANVLTF.

This clonotype has a handful of counts. The chain has TRBV12-5 and TRBJ1-1; D is unclear. The V and J ends lost 1 base and 1 base respectively, with 13 bases between them. The CDR3 spans 16 residues. The germline gives CDR1 LGHNT, CDR2 FRNRAP. CDR3 loop: CASGLEGRLRNTEAFF. The DNA for the CDR3 is TGTGCTAGTGGTTTGGAGGGTAGGCTAAGGAACACTGAAGCTTTCTTT. Drawing the rest from reference TRBV12-5 and TRBJ1-1, the complete variable domain is DARVTQTPRHKVTEMGQEVTMRCQPILGHNTVFWYRQTMMQGLELLAYFRNRAPLDDSGMPKDRFSAEMPDATLATLKIQPSEPRDSAVYFCASGLEGRLRNTEAFFGQGTRLTVV.

The V call is TRBV2, the J call TRBJ2-3, with 12 bases fitting TRBD2. The CDR3 has 16 amino acids. The V and J ends lost 1 base and 1 base, in that order; junction bases with no gene match: 0. Germline loops: CDR1 SNHLY, CDR2 FYNNEI. In DNA form, the CDR3 reads TGTGCCAGCAGTGAAGGGACTAGCGGGGGCACAGATACGCAGTATTTT. This translates into CASSEGTSGGTDTQYF.

This chain connects TRBV2 to TRBJ2-7; a possible D gene is TRBD1 (6 bases). Per germline, CDR1 SNHLY and CDR2 FYNNEI. V lost 4 bases, J lost 3 bases, and 10 bases lay in between. The CDR3 spans 13 residues. The CDR3: CASSGTVLYEQYF. CDR3 nucleotides: TGTGCCAGCAGTGGGACAGTCCTCTACGAGCAGTACTTC.

The chain employs TRBV18 and TRBJ1-4; D is uncertain. Germline lookup yields CDR1 KGHSH and CDR2 LQKENI. The ends were cut back, 5 bases at V and 4 bases at J, with 11 bases in the middle. This CDR3 has 14 residues. CDR3 in DNA: TGTGCCAGCTCATCGTCGTCCAGTAATGAAAAACTGTTTTTT. It encodes CASSSSSSNEKLFF.

The chain joins TRBV18 to TRBJ2-3; D is ambiguous. The CDR3 has 14 amino acids. The germline V gene has CDR1 KGHSH and CDR2 LQKENI. V lost 5 bases and J 2 bases, leaving 11 bases between the germline ends. CDR3: CASSSNPLTDTQYF. The CDR3 nucleotides are TGTGCCAGCTCATCAAACCCACTCACAGATACGCAGTATTTT.